Listed below are T cell receptor beta chains from one sample, sequenced in a study of early T cells in non-severe SARS-CoV-2 infection. A single record per CDR3 protein comes from TCRdb applying MiXCR to the 5' RACE reads. The repertoire consists of fewer than 80,000 distinct CDR3 sequences, with about 9% occurring once and the leading ten covering less than 6.5%. Sequencing used whole blood. The source of these receptors is an adult who was a healthcare worker with PCR-confirmed SARS-CoV-2 infection or an uninfected control (not recorded which). CDR3s include the opening cysteine and the closing phenylalanine or tryptophan. The order of the fields is clone size, V gene, D gene, J gene, CDR3 length, CDR3 protein, CDR3 DNA. The D gene is left open where the match is weak. Rows give clone size only sometimes, using once, few, many, or a class for an expanded clone.

abundance: many; v_gene: TRBV19; d_gene: -; j_gene: TRBJ1-5; len: 15; CDR3aa: CASSNGGGGNQPQHF; CDR3nt: TGTGCCAGTAGTAACGGAGGGGGTGGCAATCAGCCCCAGCATTTT
abundance: few; v_gene: TRBV24-1; d_gene: -; j_gene: TRBJ1-5; len: 16; CDR3aa: CATSEAGTASNQPQHF; CDR3nt: TGTGCCACCAGTGAGGCCGGGACGGCTAGCAATCAGCCCCAGCATTTT
abundance: -; v_gene: TRBV29-1; d_gene: -; j_gene: TRBJ2-7; len: 11; CDR3aa: CSAAGYYEQYF; CDR3nt: TGCAGCGCCGCCGGGTACTACGAGCAGTACTTC
abundance: -; v_gene: TRBV13; d_gene: -; j_gene: TRBJ2-7; len: 11; CDR3aa: CASSDRYEQYF; CDR3nt: TGTGCCAGCAGCGACCGCTACGAGCAGTACTTC
abundance: many; v_gene: TRBV29-1; d_gene: -; j_gene: TRBJ1-2; len: 12; CDR3aa: CSAPLGRGGYTF; CDR3nt: TGCAGCGCCCCGTTGGGTCGGGGAGGCTACACCTTC
abundance: few; v_gene: TRBV28; d_gene: -; j_gene: TRBJ1-5; len: 13; CDR3aa: CASSSPEDKPQHF; CDR3nt: TGTGCCAGCAGTTCCCCGGAAGATAAGCCCCAGCATTTT
abundance: many; v_gene: TRBV20-1; d_gene: -; j_gene: TRBJ2-1; len: 18; CDR3aa: CSVKPLVWSRRYGNEQFF; CDR3nt: TGCAGTGTAAAGCCACTTGTCTGGTCGAGGCGGTATGGTAATGAGCAGTTCTTC
abundance: once; v_gene: TRBV27; d_gene: -; j_gene: TRBJ2-7; len: 15; CDR3aa: CASSYRGISSYEQYF; CDR3nt: TGTGCCAGCAGTTATAGAGGAATTAGCTCCTACGAGCAGTACTTC
abundance: -; v_gene: TRBV11-1; d_gene: -; j_gene: TRBJ2-7; len: 12; CDR3aa: CASSLDLDEQYF; CDR3nt: TGTGCCAGCAGCTTAGATTTGGACGAGCAGTACTTC
abundance: many; v_gene: TRBV5-6; d_gene: -; j_gene: TRBJ1-2; len: 14; CDR3aa: CASSPPRGNYGYTF; CDR3nt: TGTGCCAGCAGCCCCCCCCGGGGGAACTATGGCTACACCTTC
abundance: many; v_gene: TRBV7-8; d_gene: -; j_gene: TRBJ2-1; len: 16; CDR3aa: CASSLGRGPSYNEQFF; CDR3nt: TGTGCCAGCAGCTTGGGGCGAGGCCCCTCCTACAATGAGCAGTTCTTC
abundance: -; v_gene: TRBV29-1; d_gene: -; j_gene: TRBJ2-1; len: 12; CDR3aa: CSGATTYNEQFF; CDR3nt: TGCAGCGGGGCGACCACCTACAATGAGCAGTTCTTC
abundance: medium-sized; v_gene: TRBV13; d_gene: TRBD2; j_gene: TRBJ2-7; len: 15; CDR3aa: CASSSRTSGTYEQYF; CDR3nt: TGTGCCAGCAGCTCCCGGACTAGCGGCACCTACGAGCAGTACTTC
abundance: many; v_gene: TRBV27; d_gene: -; j_gene: TRBJ1-1; len: 15; CDR3aa: CASSSLTGMNTEAFF; CDR3nt: TGTGCCAGCAGTTCGTTGACAGGCATGAACACTGAAGCTTTCTTT
abundance: many; v_gene: TRBV18; d_gene: TRBD1; j_gene: TRBJ2-2; len: 15; CDR3aa: CASSPEDRGTGELFF; CDR3nt: TGTGCCAGCTCACCCGAGGACAGGGGCACCGGGGAGCTGTTTTTT
abundance: many; v_gene: TRBV5-1; d_gene: -; j_gene: TRBJ2-7; len: 12; CDR3aa: CASRRDNYEQYF; CDR3nt: TGCGCCAGCCGAAGGGACAACTACGAGCAGTACTTC
abundance: few; v_gene: TRBV29-1; d_gene: -; j_gene: TRBJ1-1; len: 11; CDR3aa: CSVGQNTEAFF; CDR3nt: TGCAGCGTTGGACAGAACACTGAAGCTTTCTTT
abundance: few; v_gene: TRBV19; d_gene: -; j_gene: TRBJ1-2; len: 14; CDR3aa: CASTTVTGIEGYTF; CDR3nt: TGTGCCAGCACAACCGTAACAGGGATTGAGGGCTACACCTTC
abundance: many; v_gene: TRBV19; d_gene: TRBD1; j_gene: TRBJ1-1; len: 17; CDR3aa: CASSARGQARTHTEAFF; CDR3nt: TGTGCCAGTAGTGCCCGGGGACAGGCACGAACCCACACTGAAGCTTTCTTT
abundance: -; v_gene: TRBV7-6; d_gene: -; j_gene: TRBJ2-7; len: 18; CDR3aa: CASSSITGTVPSLREQYF; CDR3nt: TGTGCCAGCAGCTCCATAACAGGGACGGTCCCTTCCCTACGAGAGCAGTACTTC
abundance: few; v_gene: TRBV7-8; d_gene: -; j_gene: TRBJ2-1; len: 16; CDR3aa: CASSLVSRAPYNEQFF; CDR3nt: TGTGCCAGCAGCTTAGTAAGCAGGGCCCCCTACAATGAGCAGTTCTTC
abundance: many; v_gene: TRBV18; d_gene: -; j_gene: TRBJ1-1; len: 13; CDR3aa: CASSPVQDTEAFF; CDR3nt: TGTGCCAGCTCACCAGTCCAAGACACTGAAGCTTTCTTT
abundance: many; v_gene: TRBV20-1; d_gene: TRBD2; j_gene: TRBJ2-3; len: 20; CDR3aa: CSARGLAGPVGPLTPDTQYF; CDR3nt: TGCAGTGCTAGAGGGCTAGCGGGCCCAGTTGGCCCTTTGACGCCAGATACGCAGTATTTT
abundance: many; v_gene: TRBV5-1; d_gene: -; j_gene: TRBJ1-4; len: 13; CDR3aa: CASADESREKLFF; CDR3nt: TGCGCCAGCGCCGATGAAAGCAGAGAAAAACTGTTTTTT
abundance: many; v_gene: TRBV20-1; d_gene: -; j_gene: TRBJ2-7; len: 13; CDR3aa: CSASRQGPYEQYF; CDR3nt: TGCAGTGCTAGCCGCCAGGGGCCCTACGAGCAGTACTTC
abundance: -; v_gene: TRBV19; d_gene: TRBD1; j_gene: TRBJ2-3; len: 15; CDR3aa: CASRSGQGISDTQYF; CDR3nt: TGTGCCAGTAGGTCGGGACAGGGAATCTCAGATACGCAGTATTTT
abundance: few; v_gene: TRBV30; d_gene: -; j_gene: TRBJ1-1; len: 12; CDR3aa: CAWTKFFTEAFF; CDR3nt: TGTGCCTGGACAAAATTTTTTACTGAAGCTTTCTTT
abundance: -; v_gene: TRBV11-2; d_gene: -; j_gene: TRBJ2-3; len: 16; CDR3aa: CASSFNPFPSTDTQYF; CDR3nt: TGTGCCAGCAGCTTCAATCCTTTTCCTAGCACAGATACGCAGTATTTT
abundance: -; v_gene: TRBV18; d_gene: -; j_gene: TRBJ2-3; len: 12; CDR3aa: CASSAGSDTQYF; CDR3nt: TGTGCCAGCTCGGCCGGGTCAGATACGCAGTATTTT
abundance: -; v_gene: TRBV7-6; d_gene: -; j_gene: TRBJ2-2; len: 15; CDR3aa: CASSLAVGSTGELFF; CDR3nt: TGTGCCAGCAGCTTAGCGGTAGGGAGCACCGGGGAGCTGTTTTTT
abundance: few; v_gene: TRBV20-1; d_gene: -; j_gene: TRBJ2-7; len: 14; CDR3aa: CSASIWSGIYEQYF; CDR3nt: TGCAGTGCTAGTATCTGGTCGGGCATCTACGAGCAGTACTTC
abundance: many; v_gene: TRBV29-1; d_gene: TRBD2; j_gene: TRBJ2-1; len: 15; CDR3aa: CSVCLLAGSANEQFF; CDR3nt: TGCAGCGTCTGCTTACTAGCGGGGTCCGCCAATGAGCAGTTCTTC
abundance: -; v_gene: TRBV6-5; d_gene: -; j_gene: TRBJ2-3; len: 14; CDR3aa: CVSSRVSVTDTQYF; CDR3nt: TGTGTCAGCTCCCGGGTGTCAGTCACAGATACGCAGTATTTT
abundance: -; v_gene: TRBV29-1; d_gene: TRBD2; j_gene: TRBJ2-1; len: 13; CDR3aa: CSAGTSGSYEQFF; CDR3nt: TGCAGCGCCGGGACTAGCGGGAGTTATGAGCAGTTCTTC
abundance: -; v_gene: TRBV12-3/TRBV12-4; d_gene: -; j_gene: TRBJ2-1; len: 12; CDR3aa: CASTPDSNEQFF; CDR3nt: TGTGCCAGCACCCCGGACAGTAATGAGCAGTTCTTC